What follows are 18 T cell receptor beta chains derived from one specimen sequenced in a study of blood T cell repertoires in COVID-19. Repertoires were generated with immunoSEQ multiplex PCR, while TCRdb's copy carries only in-frame clones and drops some. The sample consists of 100,000 or so clones, around 88% of them appearing once. Sequenced: peripheral blood. Receptors were obtained from a man aged 60 to 75 with acute or convalescent COVID-19.

V usage is TRBV7-9 and J usage is TRBJ2-1; TRBD1 might be the D (6 bases). The V gene's germline CDR1 is SEHNR and CDR2 FQNEAQ (reference sequence). This CDR3 contains 16 residues. Trimming cost V 4 bases and J 0 bases, with 13 bases left between them. CDR3 amino acids: CASSSHRESSYNEQFF. The CDR3 DNA reads as TGTGCCAGCAGCTCACACAGGGAGAGCTCCTACAATGAGCAGTTCTTC.

V is TRBV14 and J is TRBJ1-5, with 11 bases matching TRBD1. V lost 8 bases to trimming and J lost 3 bases; unmatched junction nucleotides: 0. The CDR3 sequence is 13 residues long. Germline V gene lookup returns CDR1 SGHDN and CDR2 FVKESK. DNA for the CDR3: TGTGCCAGCGGACAGGGGGCCAATCAGCCCCAGCATTTT. Amino acids: CASGQGANQPQHF.

The rearrangement uses TRBV29-1 and TRBJ2-2, with D possibly TRBD1 on 5 matching bases. This CDR3 contains 13 residues. V lost 3 bases and J 5 bases, leaving 10 bases between the germline ends. Germline loops: CDR1 SQVTM, CDR2 ANQGSEA. The CDR3 loop reads CSVDQGWTGELFF. The CDR3 nucleotides are TGCAGCGTTGATCAGGGATGGACCGGGGAGCTGTTTTTT.

The chain carries TRBV25-1 and TRBJ1-6; 7 bases match TRBD1. Germline CDR1 and CDR2: MGHDK and SYGVNS. The CDR3 covers 13 residues. V shed 8 bases and J 9 bases; nucleotides not matched to a gene: 7. CDR3 nucleotides: TGTGCCAGCGGACAGGACTTCTCTTCACCCCTCCACTTT. This encodes CASGQDFSSPLHF.

This clone was picked up one time. The V gene is TRBV7-8, the J gene TRBJ1-5, with 8 bases fitting TRBD1. Germline V gives CDR1 SGHVS, CDR2 FQNEAQ. The CDR3 covers 16 residues. Germline trimming cut 4 bases from V and 4 bases from J; bases unmatched to any gene: 9. This chain's CDR3 is CASSSTGTGDNQPQHF. The CDR3 DNA sequence: TGTGCCAGCAGCTCAACCGGGACAGGCGATAATCAGCCCCAGCATTTT.

The V gene is TRBV5-6, the J gene TRBJ2-7; D gene ambiguous. The ends were cut back, 0 bases at V and 5 bases at J, with 6 bases in the middle. CDR3 length equals 12 residues. Germline CDR1 is SGHDT and CDR2 is YYEEEE. DNA for the CDR3: TGTGCCAGCAGCTTGGCCGTCCACGAGCAGTACTTC. It is translated as CASSLAVHEQYF.

This chain connects TRBV3-1 (or the pseudogene TRBV3-2) to TRBJ1-2, with 7 bases identical to TRBD1. The CDR3 sequence is 16 residues long. J gave up 2 bases and V 2 bases, and 8 bases lay outside the gene matches. CDR1 and CDR2 from the germline V gene are LGHDT and YNNKEL (reference sequence). The CDR3 DNA reads as TGTGCCAGCAGCCAATTGGGACAGTATAAGAACTATGGCTACACCTTC. Its translation is CASSQLGQYKNYGYTF.

The chain links TRBV5-8 to TRBJ1-3; tentative D call: TRBD1 (6 bases). The CDR3 is made up of 16 amino acids. The ends were cut back, 2 bases at V and 2 bases at J, with 14 bases in the middle. The germline gives CDR1 SGHTS, CDR2 YDEGEE. The DNA of the CDR3 is TGTGCCAGCAGCTTTCACCGGGACACTACTGGAAACACCATATATTTT. Translation: CASSFHRDTTGNTIYF.

The V and J genes are TRBV19 and TRBJ2-3; a possible D gene is TRBD2 (5 bases). The CDR3 contains 16 residues. Germline V gene lookup returns CDR1 LNHDA and CDR2 SQIVND (reference sequence). With 4 bases removed from V and 2 bases from J, the gap between germline ends came to 16 bases. CDR3: CASSRELSAYTDTQYF. As DNA, the CDR3 is TGTGCCAGTAGTAGGGAGCTTAGCGCTTACACAGATACGCAGTATTTT.

The chain is built from TRBV7-9 and TRBJ2-1; D might be TRBD1 (7 bases). This CDR3 is 19 amino acids long. V lost 5 bases, J lost 5 bases, and 28 bases lay in between. Germline CDR1 SEHNR, CDR2 FQNEAQ (reference sequence). The CDR3 sequence is CASSLIGDSLGGTHNEQFF. The CDR3 bases are TGTGCCAGCAGCCTTATCGGGGACAGTTTGGGGGGTACACACAATGAGCAGTTCTTC.

Remarks on this clone: This sample includes further DNA sequences coding for the same CDR3. V and J are TRBV18 and TRBJ1-3, with 8 bases fitting TRBD1. This CDR3 is 14 amino acids long. Losses at the gene ends were 3 bases for V and 2 bases for J; bases not matched to a gene: 0. CDR1 KGHSH and CDR2 LQKENI come from the germline V gene. CDR3 amino acids: CASSPDRAGNTIYF. The DNA of the CDR3 is TGTGCCAGCTCACCGGACAGGGCTGGAAACACCATATATTTT.

The chain joins TRBV30 to TRBJ1-4, with 7 nucleotides matching TRBD1. In germline, CDR1 is GTSNPN, CDR2 SVGIG (reference sequence). The CDR3 covers 16 residues. Trimming removed 2 bases from V and 8 bases from J; junction bases left unmatched: 14. CDR3 bases: TGTGCCTGGAGTATCCTCCTAAGGGGGCAAGGCGAAAAACTGTTTTTT. This codes for CAWSILLRGQGEKLFF.

The chain recombines TRBV5-8 with TRBJ2-7, with a tentative D call TRBD2 (7 bases). V gave up 4 bases and J gave up 6 bases, with 20 bases separating them. The V gene's germline CDR1 is SGHTS and CDR2 YDEGEE. The CDR3 contains 15 residues. CDR3 in DNA: TGTGCCAGCAGCGGGGACACAGGGTGGGGGGGCGAGCAGTACTTC. Its protein product is CASSGDTGWGGEQYF.

In its sample, this clone was seen a few times. V usage is TRBV11-2 and J usage is TRBJ2-1; the D is unclear. This CDR3 contains 12 residues. The V and J ends lost 5 bases and 5 bases respectively, with 7 bases between them. CDR1 and CDR2 from the germline V gene are SGHAT and FQNNGV. The CDR3 spells CASSPPNNEQFF. The CDR3 DNA is TGTGCCAGCAGCCCCCCTAACAATGAGCAGTTCTTC.

The chain uses TRBV5-1 and TRBJ2-7; 7 nucleotides align to TRBD1. The germline V gene has CDR1 SGHRS and CDR2 YFSETQ. The CDR3 totals 14 residues. J lost 1 base, V lost 4 bases, and 5 bases had no gene match. The DNA for the CDR3 is TGCGCCAGCAGCCCGGGACAGTCTTCCTACGAGCAGTACTTC. Its protein product is CASSPGQSSYEQYF.

This clone occurred once. The chain joins TRBV5-6 to TRBJ1-2; 9 bases are shared with TRBD1. Germline V lookup: CDR1 SGHDT, CDR2 YYEEEE. The CDR3 length is 14 residues. Trimming removed 4 bases from V and 8 bases from J; junction bases left unmatched: 9. The DNA for the CDR3 is TGTGCCAGCAGCGAACCCGGGACAGGGTTCGGCTACACCTTC. Protein product: CASSEPGTGFGYTF.

CDR3 protein: CASSYSARGSEAFF. The CDR3, as DNA: TGTGCCAGCAGTTACTCGGCCAGGGGGTCTGAAGCTTTCTTT. The genes are TRBV6-5 and TRBJ1-1; 7 nucleotides align to TRBD1. The CDR3 is 14 amino acids. The ends lost 0 bases at V and 6 bases at J; junction bases unmatched: 4. Germline V gene sequence: CDR1 MNHEY, CDR2 SVGAGI.

V gene TRBV3-1 (or the pseudogene TRBV3-2) combines with J gene TRBJ2-1; maybe TRBD1 (5 bases). The V gene lost 0 bases and the J gene lost 5 bases, with 20 bases spanning the gap. The CDR3 covers 18 residues. Germline V gene sequence: CDR1 LGHDT, CDR2 YNNKEL (reference sequence). CDR3 residues: CASSQDWGSQRGNNEQFF. In DNA form, the CDR3 reads TGTGCCAGCAGCCAAGATTGGGGCTCACAGAGAGGCAACAATGAGCAGTTCTTC.